Listed below are T cell receptor beta chains from one sample, sequenced in a study of regulatory T cells in long-lasting Graves disease. In TCRdb, the multiplex PCR reads were re-called with MiXCR into one record per CDR3 protein. The sample has around 500,000 distinct CDR3 sequences; around 13% are singletons. The same data also contributed to another study, on T cells in Graves' hyperthyroidism and ophthalmopathy.

Material: peripheral blood mononuclear cells (PBMCs), obtained at new diagnosis, from a patient treated with antithyroid drugs. These TCRs come from a woman aged 25 to 39 with Graves disease. Each CDR3 is given with its conserved first and last residue. The order of the fields is D gene, clone size, CDR3 length, V gene, J gene, CDR3 protein, CDR3 DNA. A D gene is named only where the DNA matches it firmly. The size field is filled for only some rows; it gives once, few, many or a size class.

d_gene: TRBD1; abundance: many; len: 14; v_gene: TRBV28; j_gene: TRBJ2-7; CDR3aa: CASFPGTAHYEQYF; CDR3nt: TGTGCCAGTTTCCCCGGGACAGCTCACTACGAGCAGTACTTC
d_gene: TRBD2; abundance: many; len: 14; v_gene: TRBV20-1; j_gene: TRBJ2-1; CDR3aa: CSASYGRAFNEQFF; CDR3nt: TGCAGTGCTAGTTACGGGAGGGCCTTCAATGAGCAGTTCTTC
d_gene: -; abundance: many; len: 14; v_gene: TRBV6-2/TRBV6-3; j_gene: TRBJ1-1; CDR3aa: CASSYTPGTTEAFF; CDR3nt: TGTGCCAGCAGTTACACACCTGGGACAACTGAAGCTTTCTTT
d_gene: -; abundance: many; len: 16; v_gene: TRBV3-1; j_gene: TRBJ1-1; CDR3aa: CASSQDFGGRDTEAFF; CDR3nt: TGTGCCAGCAGCCAAGATTTCGGGGGCAGGGACACTGAAGCTTTCTTT
d_gene: TRBD1; abundance: many; len: 15; v_gene: TRBV11-2; j_gene: TRBJ1-6; CDR3aa: CASSQGGLGNSPLHF; CDR3nt: TGTGCCAGCAGCCAGGGGGGTTTGGGTAATTCACCCCTCCACTTT
d_gene: -; abundance: -; len: 12; v_gene: TRBV11-3; j_gene: TRBJ2-1; CDR3aa: CASSLPSHEQFF; CDR3nt: TGTGCCAGCAGCCTTCCTAGCCATGAGCAGTTCTTC
d_gene: TRBD2; abundance: many; len: 15; v_gene: TRBV3-1; j_gene: TRBJ2-1; CDR3aa: CASSHLAGGYHEQFF; CDR3nt: TGTGCCAGCAGCCACTTAGCGGGAGGGTACCATGAGCAGTTCTTC
d_gene: -; abundance: many; len: 13; v_gene: TRBV12-3/TRBV12-4; j_gene: TRBJ1-3; CDR3aa: CASRLASGNTIYF; CDR3nt: TGTGCCAGCAGGCTAGCGTCTGGAAACACCATATATTTT
d_gene: TRBD2; abundance: many; len: 16; v_gene: TRBV11-2; j_gene: TRBJ2-3; CDR3aa: CASSLSLTSGTDTQYF; CDR3nt: TGTGCCAGCAGCTTATCCCTGACTAGCGGGACAGATACGCAGTATTTT
d_gene: TRBD2; abundance: many; len: 17; v_gene: TRBV20-1; j_gene: TRBJ2-1; CDR3aa: CSARWWTSGTPYNEQFF; CDR3nt: TGCAGTGCCAGGTGGTGGACTAGCGGGACACCTTACAATGAGCAGTTCTTC
d_gene: -; abundance: few; len: 12; v_gene: TRBV10-2; j_gene: TRBJ2-1; CDR3aa: CASSESHNEQFF; CDR3nt: TGCGCCAGCAGTGAGTCGCACAATGAGCAGTTCTTC
d_gene: -; abundance: few; len: 14; v_gene: TRBV11-3; j_gene: TRBJ1-4; CDR3aa: CASSRGGSNEKLFF; CDR3nt: TGTGCCAGCTCTCGAGGGGGATCCAATGAAAAACTGTTTTTT
d_gene: -; abundance: few; len: 15; v_gene: TRBV10-2; j_gene: TRBJ1-4; CDR3aa: CASTSGFSANEKLFF; CDR3nt: TGCGCCAGCACCTCAGGGTTTTCGGCTAATGAAAAACTGTTTTTT
d_gene: TRBD1; abundance: many; len: 16; v_gene: TRBV12-3/TRBV12-4; j_gene: TRBJ2-3; CDR3aa: CASSLSGTGSTDTQYF; CDR3nt: TGTGCCAGCAGTTTGTCCGGGACAGGGAGCACAGATACGCAGTATTTT